These 32 T cell receptor beta chains were sequenced from one sample in a study of T cell responses to AZD1222 COVID-19 vaccine. The method was immunoSEQ multiplex PCR; TCRdb's version includes in-frame clones alone and lacks a portion of them. The sample yields 100,000 to 150,000 clones, 65% to 90% seen once. The source material was peripheral blood, sampled on day 0 of AZD1222 vaccination. Source of these receptors: an adult in good health.

V gene TRBV5-1 combines with J gene TRBJ2-1; D is unclear. V lost 4 bases, J lost 6 bases, and 8 bases lay in between. Germline loops: CDR1 SGHRS, CDR2 YFSETQ. The CDR3 loop spans 12 amino acids. The CDR3 loop reads CASSPQANEQFF. The DNA of the CDR3 is TGCGCCAGCAGCCCCCAGGCCAATGAGCAGTTCTTC.

This clone was seen a handful of times. The chain combines TRBV3-1 (or the pseudogene TRBV3-2) with TRBJ1-1, with D maybe TRBD1 (6 bases). This CDR3 spans 15 amino acids. Trimming shortened V by 4 bases and J by 6 bases, and 18 bases separated the two germline ends. Germline V lookup: CDR1 LGHDT, CDR2 YNNKEL (reference sequence). The CDR3 here is CASSRQTGWSAEAFF. As DNA, the CDR3 is TGTGCCAGCAGCCGCCAGACAGGATGGAGCGCTGAAGCTTTCTTT.

V gene TRBV12-3 or TRBV12-4 combines with J gene TRBJ2-3; D is unresolved. The CDR3 runs 13 residues. The V end was cut by 4 bases, the J end by 4 bases, with 9 bases between. The chain's CDR3 is CASSWLGADTQYF. DNA for the CDR3: TGTGCCAGCAGTTGGCTGGGTGCAGATACGCAGTATTTT.

The chain employs TRBV12-3 or TRBV12-4 and TRBJ1-2; tentative D call: TRBD1 (5 bases). CDR3 length equals 12 residues. Trimming shortened V by 5 bases and J by 13 bases, and 17 bases separated the two germline ends. The CDR3 sequence is CASSLGPGPSTF. The CDR3 DNA reads TGTGCCAGCAGTCTAGGACCGGGACCGTCCACCTTC.

This clone has only a few counts. The chain employs TRBV6-4 and TRBJ1-4; 12 nucleotides match TRBD1. Germline V CDR1 and CDR2: MRHNA, SNTAGT. With 3 bases clipped from V and 3 bases from J, the junction kept 5 bases outside the gene matches. The CDR3 has 17 residues. The CDR3 DNA sequence: TGTGCCAGCAGTGAAGCCGGGACAGGGGGCTCTAATGAAAAACTGTTTTTT. It translates to CASSEAGTGGSNEKLFF.

The chain carries TRBV5-6 and TRBJ1-2; D ambiguous. The CDR3 covers 14 residues. V was pared by 3 bases and J by 5 bases, with 14 bases between. Germline V gene data show CDR1 as SGHDT and CDR2 as YYEEEE. The CDR3 nucleotides read TGTGCCAGCAGCTCTGGACCCTCGGGGTATGGCTACACCTTC. Its translation: CASSSGPSGYGYTF. Based on the CDR3 plus reference TRBV5-6 and TRBJ1-2, the full variable domain is DAGVTQSPTHLIKTRGQQVTLRCSPKSGHDTVSWYQQALGQGPQFIFQYYEEEERQRGNFPDRFSGHQFPNYSSELNVNALLLGDSALYLCASSSGPSGYGYTFGSGTRLTVV.

J is TRBJ1-1 and V is TRBV19; possibly TRBD1 for D (5 bases). V lost 3 bases to trimming and J lost 6 bases, with 14 bases between them. The germline CDR1 and CDR2 sequences are LNHDA and SQIVND (reference sequence). There are 14 residues in the CDR3. The CDR3 DNA is TGTGCCAGTAGTATCGGGGACCTAACCGCTGAAGCTTTCTTT. Translating gives CASSIGDLTAEAFF.

V and J are TRBV9 and TRBJ2-5; D might be TRBD1 or TRBD2, each matching 6 bases. The CDR3 length is 15 residues. Germline values: CDR1 SGDLS, CDR2 YYNGEE. Trimming cost V 4 bases and J 5 bases, with 18 bases left between them. The CDR3, as DNA: TGTGCCAGCAGCCCACCGGTAGGGGGGCGGGAGACCCAGTACTTC. Translation gives CASSPPVGGRETQYF. Together with reference TRBV9 and TRBJ2-5, the CDR3 gives the full variable domain: DSGVTQTPKHLITATGQRVTLRCSPRSGDLSVYWYQQSLDQGLQFLIQYYNGEERAKGNILERFSAQQFPDLHSELNLSSLELGDSALYFCASSPPVGGRETQYFGPGTRLLVL.

The chain is built from TRBV27 and TRBJ2-7, with 7 bases aligning to TRBD1. The length of the CDR3 is 15 residues. After removal of 4 bases from V and 2 bases from J, the junction contained 8 bases not matched to a gene. Germline assignment: CDR1 MNHEY and CDR2 SMNVEV (reference sequence). For the CDR3, the DNA is TGTGCCAGCAGTTCCCCCGGGACAGCGACCTACGAGCAGTACTTC. Encoded protein: CASSSPGTATYEQYF.

The rearrangement links TRBV7-2 to TRBJ2-5; D assignment may be TRBD1 or TRBD2 (5 bases each). CDR1 is SGHTA, CDR2 FQGNSA, per germline. Trimming stripped 4 bases from V and 4 bases from J, with 10 bases between. CDR3 size: 13 residues. The CDR3 sequence is CASSYRDPETQYF. The CDR3 DNA sequence: TGTGCCAGCAGCTACCGGGACCCAGAGACCCAGTACTTC.

The V call is TRBV7-2, the J call TRBJ1-5; TRBD1 is a possible D gene (6 bases). V lost 2 bases and J lost 0, with 17 bases in between. Looked up from germline, CDR1 is SGHTA and CDR2 is FQGNSA. The CDR3 runs to 18 residues. CDR3 protein: CASSLFAGGAGSNQPQHF. The DNA of the CDR3 is TGTGCCAGCAGCTTATTCGCCGGGGGGGCAGGTAGCAATCAGCCCCAGCATTTT.

This clone was seen a handful of times. The chain links TRBV2 to TRBJ1-1, with 10 bases matching TRBD1. CDR3 length: 14 amino acids. Germline trimming cut 5 bases from V and 7 bases from J; bases unmatched to any gene: 7. Germline V lookup: CDR1 SNHLY, CDR2 FYNNEI. CDR3 coding DNA: TGTGCCAGCAGTATGGACAGGGGGGCCGTTGAAGCTTTCTTT. It translates to CASSMDRGAVEAFF.

The chain recombines TRBV18 with TRBJ2-7; 7 bases align to TRBD1. V shed 3 bases, J shed 5 bases, and the junction held 7 bases outside the gene matches. The length of the CDR3 is 14 residues. The germline V gene encodes CDR1 KGHSH and CDR2 LQKENI. CDR3 region: CASSPTGKNHEQYF. DNA for the CDR3: TGTGCCAGCTCACCGACAGGGAAGAACCACGAGCAGTACTTC.

In its sample, this clone was seen a few times. CDR3 sequence: CASSPLSSNQPQHF. The DNA of the CDR3 is TGTGCCAGCAGTCCCCTATCTAGCAATCAGCCCCAGCATTTT. The chain links TRBV28 to TRBJ1-5; D is unclear. The CDR3 has 14 amino acids. Germline values: CDR1 MDHEN, CDR2 SYDVKM. V was pared by 5 bases and J by 0 bases, with 8 bases between.

CDR3 sequence reads: CASSQDRRNTGELFF. The CDR3 coding sequence is TGTGCCAGCAGTCAGGACAGGAGAAACACCGGGGAGCTGTTTTTT. V is TRBV27 and J is TRBJ2-2, with 7 bases aligning to TRBD1. This CDR3 has 15 amino acids. Germline values: CDR1 MNHEY, CDR2 SMNVEV (reference sequence). V shed 5 bases and J 2 bases; nucleotides not matched to a gene: 5.

V is TRBV6-6 and J is TRBJ2-3; 7 bases are a match to TRBD1. The CDR3 length is 15 residues. The germline V gene encodes CDR1 MNHNY and CDR2 SVGAGI (reference sequence). Trimming at V came to 5 bases and at J to 0 bases, leaving 5 bases not matched to a gene. This CDR3 reads CASSKDRASTDTQYF. In nucleotides, the CDR3 is TGTGCCAGCAGTAAAGACAGGGCCAGCACAGATACGCAGTATTTT.

J is TRBJ1-5 and V is TRBV5-8; possible D gene TRBD1, 5 bases. The V end was cut by 4 bases, the J end by 7 bases, with 18 bases between. The germline V gene has CDR1 SGHTS and CDR2 YDEGEE. This CDR3 comprises 15 residues. The CDR3 DNA reads as TGTGCCAGCAGCCCGACGTCAAGGGGCGGGCAGCCCCAGCATTTT. Its protein is CASSPTSRGGQPQHF. The whole variable domain, filled in from reference TRBV5-8 and TRBJ1-5, reads EAGVTQSPTHLIKTRGQQATLRCSPISGHTSVYWYQQALGLGLQFLLWYDEGEERNRGNFPPRFSGRQFPNYSSELNVNALELEDSALYLCASSPTSRGGQPQHFGDGTRLSIL.

The chain joins TRBV28 to TRBJ1-2; D call uncertain. From germline, CDR1 is MDHEN and CDR2 SYDVKM. The CDR3 is 14 amino acids. V gave up 7 bases and J gave up 6 bases, with 18 bases separating them. The CDR3 sequence is CASTPPRGKHGYTF. The CDR3 DNA follows: TGTGCCAGCACCCCGCCCCGCGGGAAGCATGGCTACACCTTC.

The chain combines TRBV28 with TRBJ1-5; weak D call: TRBD1 (6 bases). V was shortened by 6 bases and J by 6 bases, with 12 bases between the two germline ends. Germline CDR1 and CDR2: MDHEN and SYDVKM. This CDR3 is built from 13 residues. CDR3 in amino acids: CASRIRGAQPQHF. The CDR3 DNA sequence: TGTGCCAGCAGGATCAGGGGTGCTCAGCCCCAGCATTTT.

V gene TRBV28 combines with J gene TRBJ1-5, with D unresolved. The germline V and J ends were trimmed by 7 bases and 7 bases, with 17 bases remaining between them. Germline V gives CDR1 MDHEN, CDR2 SYDVKM. The CDR3 covers 14 residues. The CDR3 bases are TGTGCCAGCAAGACCGGGCAGCGAATACAGCCCCAGCATTTT. Protein: CASKTGQRIQPQHF.

This clone was seen more than once but under ten times. The chain combines TRBV29-1 with TRBJ2-1; D gene unclear. The germline gives CDR1 SQVTM, CDR2 ANQGSEA. This CDR3 comprises 11 residues. V lost 6 bases and J 4 bases, leaving 7 bases between the germline ends. In DNA, the CDR3 is TGCAGCGTGAAGACTTACAATGAGCAGTTCTTC. It codes for CSVKTYNEQFF.

This chain links TRBV28 with TRBJ2-7; D is undetermined. Germline V lookup: CDR1 MDHEN, CDR2 SYDVKM. The V end lost 1 base, the J end lost 7 bases, and 11 bases lay between the germline ends. This CDR3 is built from 13 residues. In DNA form, the CDR3 reads TGTGCCAGCAGTTTATCCCCCCGGCGAGAGCAGTACTTC. Translation: CASSLSPRREQYF.

The chain uses TRBV3-1 (or the pseudogene TRBV3-2) and TRBJ2-1; tentative D call: TRBD2 (6 bases). V was clipped by 4 bases and J by 0 bases, with 19 bases between them. The CDR3 extends over 18 amino acids. Germline V CDR1 and CDR2: LGHDT, YNNKEL (reference sequence). The CDR3 DNA follows: TGTGCCAGCAGCCCAAGGAACTTGGCGACTAGCTCCTACAATGAGCAGTTCTTC. It yields the protein CASSPRNLATSSYNEQFF.

V usage is TRBV6-4 and J usage is TRBJ2-2; no clear D. Germline CDR1 is MRHNA and CDR2 is SNTAGT. Between the trimmed V and J ends, which lost 3 bases and 6 bases, there was a span of 14 bases. CDR3 length: 15 residues. The CDR3 coding sequence is TGTGCCAGCAGTGAATTTTGGCGACGGGCCGGGGAGCTGTTTTTT. Its protein product is CASSEFWRRAGELFF.

This chain joins TRBV3-1 (or the pseudogene TRBV3-2) and TRBJ1-2; 8 nucleotides match TRBD1. The CDR3 contains 14 residues. J was trimmed by 4 bases and V by 5 bases; bases with no gene match: 6. In germline, CDR1 is LGHDT, CDR2 YNNKEL (reference sequence). Here the CDR3 reads CASSYGQGSYGYTF. The CDR3 region has the DNA TGTGCCAGCAGCTACGGACAGGGCAGCTATGGCTACACCTTC.

This rearrangement joins TRBV6-1 to TRBJ1-6, with a tentative D call TRBD1 (5 bases). The CDR3 has 14 residues. The V and J ends lost 2 bases and 3 bases respectively, with 5 bases between them. Germline CDR1 reads MNHNS; CDR2 reads SASEGT. CDR3: CASSERGYNSPLHF. CDR3 in DNA: TGTGCCAGCAGTGAAAGGGGCTATAATTCACCCCTCCACTTT.

In its sample, this clone was seen once. The gene calls are TRBV6-4 and TRBJ1-1, with D perhaps matching TRBD1 (6 bases). V was cut by 9 bases and J by 1 base, with 12 bases left in between. Per germline, CDR1 MRHNA and CDR2 SNTAGT. The CDR3 extends over 13 amino acids. The CDR3 DNA sequence: TGTGCCAGTGCAAGGGGGGAGAACACTGAAGCTTTCTTT. It encodes CASARGENTEAFF.

The chain employs TRBV4-1 and TRBJ2-3, with 7 bases that match TRBD2. CDR1 is MGHRA and CDR2 is YSYEKL in the germline V gene. The CDR3 runs 16 residues. J gave up 0 bases and V 4 bases, and 7 bases lay outside the gene matches. CDR3 nucleotides: TGCGCCAGCAGCCTGGGGAGCGGGACTAGCACAGATACGCAGTATTTT. Protein sequence: CASSLGSGTSTDTQYF.

The CDR3 protein is CASSLVGGSSYEQYF. As DNA, the CDR3 is TGCGCCAGCAGCTTGGTCGGGGGATCCTCTTACGAGCAGTACTTC. This chain links TRBV5-1 with TRBJ2-7, with D possibly matching TRBD2 (6 bases). The CDR3 sequence is 15 residues long. Germline CDR1 and CDR2: SGHRS and YFSETQ. The V end lost 0 bases, the J end lost 4 bases, and 14 bases lay between the germline ends.

This chain uses TRBV9 with TRBJ2-1; TRBD2 matches at 11 bases. Germline CDR1 reads SGDLS; CDR2 reads YYNGEE. The CDR3 is 16 residues long. J lost 4 bases, V lost 4 bases, and 7 bases had no gene match. CDR3 loop: CASSITGTSGYNEQFF. Here the CDR3 DNA reads TGTGCCAGCAGCATAACCGGGACTAGCGGATACAATGAGCAGTTCTTC.

V gene TRBV15 combines with J gene TRBJ1-4, with no clear D. The CDR3 consists of 15 residues. The V end lost 10 bases, the J end lost 5 bases, and 20 bases lay between the germline ends. Germline CDR1 LNHNV, CDR2 YYDKDF (reference sequence). The CDR3 is CAISPRLATNEKLFF. CDR3 sequence (DNA): TGTGCCATCTCACCCAGGCTGGCGACCAATGAAAAACTGTTTTTT.

This clone showed up just a few times. The V call is TRBV11-3, the J call TRBJ2-1; tentative D call: TRBD2 (5 bases). Germline assignment: CDR1 SGHNT and CDR2 YENEEA. The V and J ends lost 1 base and 9 bases respectively, with 10 bases between them. CDR3 length equals 13 residues. The CDR3 bases are TGTGCCAGCAGCTTAGTTACTAGAGGTGAGCAGTTCTTC. This codes for CASSLVTRGEQFF.